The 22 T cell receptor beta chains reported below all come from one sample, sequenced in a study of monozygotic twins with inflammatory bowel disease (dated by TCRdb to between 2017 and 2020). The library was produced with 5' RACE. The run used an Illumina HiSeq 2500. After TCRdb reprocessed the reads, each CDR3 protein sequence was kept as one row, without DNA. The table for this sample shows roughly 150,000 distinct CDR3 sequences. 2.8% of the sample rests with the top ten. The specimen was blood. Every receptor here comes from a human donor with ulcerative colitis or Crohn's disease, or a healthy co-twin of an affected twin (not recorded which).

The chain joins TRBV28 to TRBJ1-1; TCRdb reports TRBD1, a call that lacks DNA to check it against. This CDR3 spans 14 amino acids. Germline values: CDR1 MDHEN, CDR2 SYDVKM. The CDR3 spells CASLGTGLNTEAFF.

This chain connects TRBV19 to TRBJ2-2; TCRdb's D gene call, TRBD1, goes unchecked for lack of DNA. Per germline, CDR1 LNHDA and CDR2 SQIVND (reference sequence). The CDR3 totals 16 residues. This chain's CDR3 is CASSAPLGRGTGELFF.

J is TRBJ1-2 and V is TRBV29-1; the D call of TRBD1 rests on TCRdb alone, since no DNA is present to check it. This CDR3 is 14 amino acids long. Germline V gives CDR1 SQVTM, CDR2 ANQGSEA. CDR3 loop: CSVEGGVNSDGYTF.

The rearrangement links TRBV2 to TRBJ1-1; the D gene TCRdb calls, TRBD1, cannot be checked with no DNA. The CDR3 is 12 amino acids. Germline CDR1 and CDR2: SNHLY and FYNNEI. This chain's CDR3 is CAMPLGDTEAFF.

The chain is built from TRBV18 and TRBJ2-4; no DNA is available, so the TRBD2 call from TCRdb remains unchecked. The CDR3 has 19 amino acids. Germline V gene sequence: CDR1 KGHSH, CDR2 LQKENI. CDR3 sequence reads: CASSPRGLAGELAKNIQYF. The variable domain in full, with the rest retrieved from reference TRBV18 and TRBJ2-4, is NAGVMQNPRHLVRRRGQEARLRCSPMKGHSHVYWYRQLPEEGLKFMVYLQKENIIDESGMPKERFSAEFPKEGPSILRIQQVVRGDSAAYFCASSPRGLAGELAKNIQYFGAGTRLSVL.

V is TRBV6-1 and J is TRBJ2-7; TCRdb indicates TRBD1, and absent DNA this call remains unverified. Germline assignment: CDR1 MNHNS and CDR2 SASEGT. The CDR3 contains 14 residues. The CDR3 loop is CASTPTGRRSEQYF.

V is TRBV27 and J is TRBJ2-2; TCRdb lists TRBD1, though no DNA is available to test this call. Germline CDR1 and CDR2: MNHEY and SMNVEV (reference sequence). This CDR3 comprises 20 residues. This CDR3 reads CASSLTGLGGIPPNTGELFF.

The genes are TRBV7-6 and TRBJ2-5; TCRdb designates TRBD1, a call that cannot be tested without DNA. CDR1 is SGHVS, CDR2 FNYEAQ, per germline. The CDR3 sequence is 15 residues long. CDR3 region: CASSLAEIRGETQYF.

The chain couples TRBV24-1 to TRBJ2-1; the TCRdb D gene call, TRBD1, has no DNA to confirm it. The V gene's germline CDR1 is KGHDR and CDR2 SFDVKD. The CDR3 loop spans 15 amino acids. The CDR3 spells CATSDPPAGADEQFF.

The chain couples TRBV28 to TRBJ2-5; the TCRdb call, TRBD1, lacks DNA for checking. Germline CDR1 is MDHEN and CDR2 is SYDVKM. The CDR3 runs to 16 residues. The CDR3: CASARPGQGAQETQYF.

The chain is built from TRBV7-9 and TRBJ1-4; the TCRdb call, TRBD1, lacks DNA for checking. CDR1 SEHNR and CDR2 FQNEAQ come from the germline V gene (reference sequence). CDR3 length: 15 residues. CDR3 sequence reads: CASSLGDREYEKLFF.

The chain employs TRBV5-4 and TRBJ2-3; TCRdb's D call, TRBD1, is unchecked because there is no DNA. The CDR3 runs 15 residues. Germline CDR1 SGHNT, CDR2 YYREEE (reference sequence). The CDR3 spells CASSAGGRLTDTQYF.

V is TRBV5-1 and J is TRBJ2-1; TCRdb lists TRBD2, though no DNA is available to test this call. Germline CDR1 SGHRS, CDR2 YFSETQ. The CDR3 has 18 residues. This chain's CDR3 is CASSLASGGLAIYNEQFF.

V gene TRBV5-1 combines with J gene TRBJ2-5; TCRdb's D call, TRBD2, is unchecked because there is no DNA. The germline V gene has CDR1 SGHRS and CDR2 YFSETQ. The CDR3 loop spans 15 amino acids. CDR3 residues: CASSLNGPEGETQYF.

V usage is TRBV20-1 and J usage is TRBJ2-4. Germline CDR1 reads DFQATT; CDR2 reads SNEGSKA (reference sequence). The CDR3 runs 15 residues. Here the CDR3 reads CSARWVTGAKNIQYF.

This CDR3 reads CASRRTSGYEQYF. The rearrangement links TRBV6-5 to TRBJ2-7; TCRdb gives TRBD2 as the D gene, but with no DNA this cannot be confirmed. The CDR3 is 13 residues long. CDR1 MNHEY and CDR2 SVGAGI come from the germline V gene.

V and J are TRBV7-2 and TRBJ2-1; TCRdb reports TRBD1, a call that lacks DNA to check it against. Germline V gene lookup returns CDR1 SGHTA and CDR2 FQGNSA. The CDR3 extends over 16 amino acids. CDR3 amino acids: CASRSQSGQGPDEQFF. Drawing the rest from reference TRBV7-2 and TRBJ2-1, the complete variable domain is GAGVSQSPSNKVTEKGKDVELRCDPISGHTALYWYRQSLGQGLEFLIYFQGNSAPDKSGLPSDRFSAERTGGSVSTLTIQRTQQEDSAVYLCASRSQSGQGPDEQFFGPGTRLTVL.

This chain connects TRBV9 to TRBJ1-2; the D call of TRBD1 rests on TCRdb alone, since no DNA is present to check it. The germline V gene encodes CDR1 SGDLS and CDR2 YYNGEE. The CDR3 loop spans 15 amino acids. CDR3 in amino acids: CASSANTMGARGYTF.

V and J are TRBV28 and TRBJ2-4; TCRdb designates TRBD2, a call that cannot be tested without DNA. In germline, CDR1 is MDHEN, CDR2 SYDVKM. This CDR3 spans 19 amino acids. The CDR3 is CASSLSLGPKAPLVNIQYF.

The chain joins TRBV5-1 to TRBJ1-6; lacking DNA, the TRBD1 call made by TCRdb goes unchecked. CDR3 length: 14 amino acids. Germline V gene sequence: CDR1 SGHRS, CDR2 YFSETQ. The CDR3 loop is CASSLEGAFSPLHF. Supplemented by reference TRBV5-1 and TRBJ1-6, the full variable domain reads KAGVTQTPRYLIKTRGQQVTLSCSPISGHRSVSWYQQTPGQGLQFLFEYFSETQRNKGNFPGRFSGRQFSNSRSEMNVSTLELGDSALYLCASSLEGAFSPLHFGNGTRLTVT.

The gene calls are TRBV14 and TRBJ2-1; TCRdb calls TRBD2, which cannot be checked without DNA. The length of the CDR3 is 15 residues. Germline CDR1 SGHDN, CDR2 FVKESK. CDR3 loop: CASSPLGGRAAEQFF.

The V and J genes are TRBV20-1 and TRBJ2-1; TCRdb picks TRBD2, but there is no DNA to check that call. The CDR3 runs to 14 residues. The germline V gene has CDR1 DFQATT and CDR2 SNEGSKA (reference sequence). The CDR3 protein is CSAPLADLINEQFF.